This TCR beta chain appears in the sequencing data of a study of beta chain features in type 1 diabetes. At the level of the study: Healthy donors and patients showed comparable age, gender and cell yields.

The V segment lost 2 bases and the J segment 3 bases; nucleotides outside the gene matches: 10. In germline, CDR1 is SGHTA, CDR2 FQGNSA. CDR3 length: 18 amino acids. The whole isolated RNA underwent reverse transcription, so sequencing captured expressed TCRB transcripts. The data were produced by immunoSEQ multiplex PCR, yet TCRdb's version contains in-frame clones alone and is incomplete. The sample lists around 250,000 clones, around 26% occurring once. This rearrangement joins TRBV7-2 to TRBJ2-2; 9 nucleotides match TRBD2. The sequence was obtained from a man aged 25-45 years in good health. Sequenced: central memory CD4+ T cells from blood. The CDR3 region is CASSLPPGGRADTGELFF. The CDR3 DNA sequence: TGTGCCAGCAGCTTACCCCCCGGCGGGAGGGCCGACACCGGGGAGCTGTTTTTT.